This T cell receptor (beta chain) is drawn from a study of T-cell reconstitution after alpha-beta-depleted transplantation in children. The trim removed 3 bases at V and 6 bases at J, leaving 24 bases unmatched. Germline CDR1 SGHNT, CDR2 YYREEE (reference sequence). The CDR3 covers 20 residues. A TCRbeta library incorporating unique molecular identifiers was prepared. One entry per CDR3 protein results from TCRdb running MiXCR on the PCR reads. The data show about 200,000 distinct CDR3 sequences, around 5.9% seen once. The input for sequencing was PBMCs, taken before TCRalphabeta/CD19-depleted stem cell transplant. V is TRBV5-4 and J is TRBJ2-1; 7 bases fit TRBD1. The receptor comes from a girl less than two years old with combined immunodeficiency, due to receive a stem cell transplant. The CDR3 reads CASSWFGAGVEGASGNEQFF. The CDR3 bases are TGTGCCAGCAGCTGGTTTGGCGCCGGGGTAGAGGGGGCTTCGGGCAATGAGCAGTTCTTC. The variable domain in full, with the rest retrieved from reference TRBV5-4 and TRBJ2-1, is ETGVTQSPTHLIKTRGQQVTLRCSSQSGHNTVSWYQQALGQGPQFIFQYYREEENGRGNFPPRFSGLQFPNYSSELNVNALELDDSALYLCASSWFGAGVEGASGNEQFFGPGTRLTVL.